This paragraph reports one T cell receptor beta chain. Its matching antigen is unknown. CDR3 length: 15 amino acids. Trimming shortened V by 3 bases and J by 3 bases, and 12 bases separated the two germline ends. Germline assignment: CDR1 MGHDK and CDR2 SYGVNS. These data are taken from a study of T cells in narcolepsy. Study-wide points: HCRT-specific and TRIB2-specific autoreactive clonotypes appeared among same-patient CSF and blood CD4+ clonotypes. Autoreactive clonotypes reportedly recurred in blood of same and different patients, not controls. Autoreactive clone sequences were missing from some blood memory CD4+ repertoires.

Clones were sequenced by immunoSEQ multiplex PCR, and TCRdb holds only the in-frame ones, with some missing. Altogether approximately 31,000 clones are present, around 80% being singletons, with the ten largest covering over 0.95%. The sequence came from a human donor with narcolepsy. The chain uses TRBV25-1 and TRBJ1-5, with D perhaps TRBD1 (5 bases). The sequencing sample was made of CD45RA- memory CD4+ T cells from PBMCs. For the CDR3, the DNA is TGTGCCAGCAGTGAGAGGGGCGCTCCCAATCAGCCCCAGCATTTT. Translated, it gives CASSERGAPNQPQHF.